Below, one T cell receptor beta chain is given with its context. This entry comes from a study of blood T cell repertoires in COVID-19. Study details: The samples span acute and convalescent COVID-19 from the United States, Italy and Spain. T cells, B-cell-depleted T cells, or PBMCs provided the cDNA or gDNA that served as material.

As handled by the study authors: Using reference gene primer amplification, nucleated cell counts were estimated. Sequencing was performed with immunoSEQ multiplex PCR; in TCRdb, only in-frame clones are kept and a portion is missing. V, J and clone size were drawn from that table, and D and trimming were deduced from the DNA. The sample lists approximately 90,000 clones, 80% occurring once. Trimming at V came to 0 bases and at J to 7 bases, leaving 4 bases not matched to a gene. The CDR3 has 15 amino acids. Germline lookup yields CDR1 SGHRS and CDR2 YFSETQ. The specimen was peripheral blood. The chain joins TRBV5-1 to TRBJ1-4; 9 bases map to TRBD1. The source is an elderly woman with acute or convalescent COVID-19. CDR3 loop: CASSLEDRGTEKLFF. CDR3 bases: TGCGCCAGCAGCTTGGAGGACAGGGGTACTGAAAAACTGTTTTTT.